These T cell receptor beta chains were read from a single sample in a study of cytomegalovirus exposure and HLA in healthy donors. Profiled with immunoSEQ multiplex PCR; TCRdb holds only in-frame clones, not every one. This sample has over 150,000 clones, with 75% to 90% found just once. The sample taken for sequencing was PBMCs. The receptors come from a man aged 25 to 45 in good health and CMV-seronegative. CDR3s include the opening cysteine and the closing phenylalanine or tryptophan. D genes are given only for firm matches. Expanded clones are given a class, and other clones once, few, many or no size at all.

CASSTSEGEAFF,.,.,TRBJ1-1,TRBV6-5
CASSVGGTPTAKGNTF,.,.,TRBJ1-2,TRBV9
CASSPGTESSRISPLHF,TRBD1,.,TRBJ1-6,TRBV6-4
CASSLAFQGADNSPLHF,.,.,TRBJ1-6,TRBV7-2
CASSLLGVGYEQYF,.,few,TRBJ2-7,TRBV28
CASSAASDTDTQYF,.,.,TRBJ2-3,TRBV9
CASSYRGPNTEAFF,TRBD1,few,TRBJ1-1,TRBV5-5
CASSLRRSSYNEQFF,.,.,TRBJ2-1,TRBV27
CASSPDRVGEAFF,TRBD1,.,TRBJ1-1,TRBV6-5
CASSPWAGGPGEQFF,TRBD2,.,TRBJ2-1,TRBV5-1
CASSLGDRRSDGYTF,TRBD1,.,TRBJ1-2,TRBV7-2
CASSPMSGTGNTIYF,.,once,TRBJ1-3,TRBV18
CASSSGLVTDTQYF,TRBD2,.,TRBJ2-3,TRBV5-4
CASSTGGGSPLHF,.,.,TRBJ1-6,TRBV19
CASRIWRGQYNEQFF,.,.,TRBJ2-1,TRBV5-6
CAWARTSIGEQFF,TRBD2,.,TRBJ2-1,TRBV30
CASSIYLGGSTEAFF,.,.,TRBJ1-1,TRBV19